The T cell receptor beta chain described here comes from a study of monozygotic twins with inflammatory bowel disease (dated by TCRdb to about 2019). Regarding the study in general: In total, about 28 monozygotic twin pairs made up the full study: 19 Danish pairs, all IBD-discordant, plus nine German pairs, of which four were IBD-concordant and five were IBD-discordant. The search for disease-associated traits relied mainly on comparing, within discordant pairs, IBD patients with their genetically identical healthy co-twins. Each individual had, on average, about 151 000 unique TCRalpha sequences and 181 000 unique TCRbeta sequences available for analysis.

Library preparation used 5' RACE. The input for every TCR library was approximately 3,500 ng of total RNA. cDNA was synthesized with SMARTScribe reverse transcriptase in eight separate reactions per sample. During cDNA synthesis, unique molecular identifiers containing a 6-nucleotide sample barcode were introduced by template switching. Amplification of TCRalpha and TCRbeta cDNA involved two nested PCRs of 16 and 9 cycles, and each PCR was followed by bead purification. Before amplification, the cDNA was both treated with uracil DNA-glycosylase and purified with the QIAquick PCR purification kit. In the second PCR, Illumina TruSeq-compatible adapters and sample-specific barcodes were added. Library quality and concentration were checked on TapeStation and Qubit, and libraries were pooled at around 5.3 ng each. Sequencing of the pooled libraries was done on an Illumina HiSeq2500 single-index Rapid Run using custom sequencing primers and 2 x 100 bp reads. The study's own analysis went as follows. MiGEC version 1.2.6 was used for UMI-based consensus assembly to correct PCR and sequencing errors. MiXCR version 2.1.1 was used for V(D)J alignment, clonotype assembly and CDR3 extraction. To normalise gene usage, clonotype sharing and MAIT/NKT TCR abundance, the analysis used the top 1000, 10 000 and 20 000 clonotypes per sample. Diversity was computed as the inverse Simpson index with the vegan R package after downsampling to 27 000 UMIs. Statistical testing used paired Mann-Whitney U tests on the discordant twin pairs and applied Benjamini-Hochberg correction for multiple testing. TCRdb reprocessed the reads, reporting each CDR3 protein sequence once and no DNA. The authors' filters were not applied to this entry. The data table for this sample lists over 350,000 distinct CDR3 sequences. In total, the top ten clones hold around 2.6% of the sample.

A roughly 2.5 ml peripheral blood sample was drawn into PAXgene tubes per donor and stored at -80°C. Without T cell sorting, total RNA was isolated from whole blood using the PAXgene blood miRNA kit on an automated QIAcube. Peripheral blood from monozygotic twin pairs, either concordant or discordant for inflammatory bowel disease, underwent deep TCRalpha and TCRbeta repertoire profiling that used unique molecular barcoding. Smoking habits were recorded for all twin pairs, with individuals classified as current, former or never smokers. With respect to this clonotype: What this receptor recognizes is not known.

The investigation overall reported the following: A decrease in TCRbeta repertoire diversity, as measured by inverse Simpson index, was observed in IBD patients compared with their healthy co-twins. Concordant and discordant twins showed no difference in repertoire similarity, possibly because of limited statistical power. The analysis was unable to tell different T cell subtypes apart. No single strong signal or clonotype linked to IBD turned up in the results, so the idea that one exists was not supported. Fewer clonotypes were shared with other individuals by IBD patients than by healthy twins, most markedly in patients showing signs of disease activity. Because patients were on differing immunosuppressive treatments, the repertoires may have picked up extra background noise and inter-individual variability.

The cysteine opens and the phenylalanine closes a CDR3 of 20 amino acids. DNA for this receptor is not on file. The germline V gene gives CDR1 as SGHDT and CDR2 as YYEEEE. The sample consisted of blood. The sequence derives from a human donor with ulcerative colitis or Crohn's disease, or a healthy co-twin of an affected twin (not recorded which). The chain joins TRBV5-6 to TRBJ1-5; TCRdb outputs TRBD1, but without DNA this stays unchecked. The CDR3 protein: CASSLTRDQSRGHGNQPQHF.